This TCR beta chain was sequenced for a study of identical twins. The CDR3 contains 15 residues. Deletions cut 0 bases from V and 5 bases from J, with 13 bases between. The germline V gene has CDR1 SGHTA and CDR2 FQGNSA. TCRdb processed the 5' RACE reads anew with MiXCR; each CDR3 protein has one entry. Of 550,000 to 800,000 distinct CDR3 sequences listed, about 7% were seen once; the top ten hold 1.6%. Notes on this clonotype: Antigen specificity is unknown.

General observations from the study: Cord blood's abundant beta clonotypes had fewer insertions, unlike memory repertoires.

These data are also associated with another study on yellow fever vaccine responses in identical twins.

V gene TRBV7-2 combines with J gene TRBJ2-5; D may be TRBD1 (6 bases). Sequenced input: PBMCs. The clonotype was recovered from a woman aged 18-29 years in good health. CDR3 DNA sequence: TGTGCCAGCAGCTTAGCGGCAGGGGTGCTGGAGACCCAGTACTTC. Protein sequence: CASSLAAGVLETQYF.